A single sample gave rise to the 15 T cell receptor beta chains below, sequenced in a study of control samples from healthy donors and cancer patients. Sequenced by immunoSEQ multiplex PCR; TCRdb stores in-frame clones only, minus some. The sample carries 130,000 or so clones, 85% to 90% recorded once. Sequencing was carried out using PBMCs. Source of these receptors: a man aged 45 to 65 with head and neck cancer.

Here the CDR3 DNA reads TGTGCCAGCAGCCAACTACAGGGGGAGTGGTATGGCTACACCTTC. As protein: CASSQLQGEWYGYTF. V gene TRBV3-1 (or the pseudogene TRBV3-2) combines with J gene TRBJ1-2; TRBD1 matches at 8 bases. Trimming took 2 bases from V and 5 from J; bases not matched to a gene: 7. Germline V lookup: CDR1 LGHDT, CDR2 YNNKEL (reference sequence). This CDR3 has 15 amino acids.

The rearrangement uses TRBV28 and TRBJ1-2; 9 bases map to TRBD1. CDR3 length: 15 residues. Germline assignment: CDR1 MDHEN and CDR2 SYDVKM. V shed 7 bases, J shed 3 bases, and the junction held 9 bases outside the gene matches. DNA for the CDR3: TGTGCCAGCATTCTCCGGGACAGGGCGGACTATGGCTACACCTTC. It is translated as CASILRDRADYGYTF.

The chain is built from TRBV19 and TRBJ2-2, with TRBD1 identical over 9 bases. Germline V gives CDR1 LNHDA, CDR2 SQIVND (reference sequence). The length of the CDR3 is 15 residues. V lost 7 bases, J lost 6 bases, and 9 bases stayed unmatched. In DNA, the CDR3 is TGTGCCAGTACATCCCGGGACAGGGCGGCCGGGGAGCTGTTTTTT. Its protein is CASTSRDRAAGELFF.

Worth noting for this clone: One junction end disagrees with the germline gene, perhaps due to a read error. The chain links TRBV19 to TRBJ1-2; D gene ambiguous. Germline V gene sequence: CDR1 LNHDA, CDR2 SQIVND (reference sequence). There are 17 residues in the CDR3. CDR3 nucleotides: TGTGCCAGTAGTATAGGGGTCGGTCGCGGACTGGGAGATGGGTACACCTTC. Protein: CASSIGVGRGLGDGYTF.

This clone came up once. The rearrangement uses TRBV29-1 and TRBJ2-7; D uncertain. This CDR3 is built from 13 residues. V was cut by 7 bases and J by 5 bases, with 18 bases left in between. Germline V lookup: CDR1 SQVTM, CDR2 ANQGSEA. The CDR3 spells CSAGEQGGHEQYF. CDR3 DNA: TGCAGCGCCGGTGAACAAGGCGGCCACGAGCAGTACTTC.

This clone was recorded only once. The V call is TRBV5-1, the J call TRBJ2-7; 8 bases map to TRBD2. This CDR3 region has 14 residues. Germline trimming cut 4 bases from V and 3 bases from J; bases unmatched to any gene: 6. Germline CDR1 is SGHRS and CDR2 is YFSETQ. The CDR3 reads CASSIGTRGYEQYF. DNA for the CDR3: TGCGCCAGCAGCATCGGGACTAGGGGCTACGAGCAGTACTTC.

V gene TRBV7-2 combines with J gene TRBJ2-2; 7 bases agree with TRBD2. The V and J ends lost 7 bases and 6 bases, in that order; junction bases with no gene match: 14. Looked up from germline, CDR1 is SGHTA and CDR2 is FQGNSA. This CDR3 has 16 amino acids. This chain's CDR3 is CASTSRNPGRAGELFF. The CDR3 DNA reads as TGTGCCAGCACCTCTCGGAATCCAGGGAGGGCCGGGGAGCTGTTTTTT.

J is TRBJ2-2 and V is TRBV19; unclear D gene. The CDR3 has 14 amino acids. Trimming cost V 3 bases and J 1 base, with 6 bases left between them. In germline, CDR1 is LNHDA, CDR2 SQIVND (reference sequence). This chain's CDR3 is CASSITGNTGELFF. The CDR3 DNA reads TGTGCCAGTAGTATCACGGGGAACACCGGGGAGCTGTTTTTT.

The chain employs TRBV27 and TRBJ1-2; 7 nucleotides match TRBD1. The CDR3 extends over 13 amino acids. The germline V gene has CDR1 MNHEY and CDR2 SMNVEV (reference sequence). Trimming at V came to 4 bases and at J to 3 bases, leaving 2 bases not matched to a gene. This chain's CDR3 is CASSSTGDYGYTF. The CDR3 DNA reads as TGTGCCAGCAGTTCAACAGGGGACTATGGCTACACCTTC.

The J gene is TRBJ1-1, the V gene TRBV5-1; D possibly corresponds to TRBD1 (6 bases). Germline assignment: CDR1 SGHRS and CDR2 YFSETQ. V was cut by 4 bases and J by 4 bases, with 17 bases left in between. The length of the CDR3 is 15 residues. CDR3 sequence reads: CASSLTTGLGTEAFF. Here the CDR3 DNA reads TGCGCCAGCAGCCTGACTACAGGGTTGGGCACTGAAGCTTTCTTT.

The chain employs TRBV7-9 and TRBJ2-7, with D perhaps TRBD1 (5 bases). The CDR3 runs to 13 residues. V was clipped by 5 bases and J by 4 bases, with 12 bases between them. CDR1 and CDR2 (germline): SEHNR, FQNEAQ (reference sequence). The CDR3: CASSEAGNYEQYF. CDR3 nucleotides: TGTGCCAGCAGCGAAGCAGGGAATTACGAGCAGTACTTC.

The rearrangement uses TRBV5-4 and TRBJ2-1; 10 bases fit TRBD2. The CDR3 spans 15 residues. The V segment lost 0 bases and the J segment 6 bases; nucleotides outside the gene matches: 3. Germline V gives CDR1 SGHNT, CDR2 YYREEE (reference sequence). CDR3 loop: CASSLGLAGVNEQFF. The CDR3, as DNA: TGTGCCAGCAGCTTGGGGCTAGCGGGGGTCAATGAGCAGTTCTTC. The entire variable domain, with the rest obtained from reference TRBV5-4 and TRBJ2-1, is as follows: ETGVTQSPTHLIKTRGQQVTLRCSSQSGHNTVSWYQQALGQGPQFIFQYYREEENGRGNFPPRFSGLQFPNYSSELNVNALELDDSALYLCASSLGLAGVNEQFFGPGTRLTVL.

V is TRBV20-1 and J is TRBJ1-4; tentative D call: TRBD1 (6 bases). V was pared by 3 bases and J by 4 bases, with 9 bases between. Germline V gene lookup returns CDR1 DFQATT and CDR2 SNEGSKA (reference sequence). The CDR3 is 13 residues long. The chain's CDR3 is CSASTGHNEKLFF. The CDR3 DNA reads as TGCAGTGCTAGTACGGGACATAATGAAAAACTGTTTTTT.

This clone appeared a few times. V usage is TRBV6-6 and J usage is TRBJ2-7; D is ambiguous. Germline CDR1 MNHNY, CDR2 SVGAGI (reference sequence). V lost 2 bases, J lost 0 bases, and 8 bases lay in between. There are 14 residues in the CDR3. CDR3 nucleotide sequence: TGTGCCAGCAGTTACCCCGAAAGCTCCTACGAGCAGTACTTC. This encodes CASSYPESSYEQYF.

This clone was picked up a small number of times. Distinct nucleotide sequences in the sample also encode this CDR3. The J gene is TRBJ2-5, the V gene TRBV3-1 (or the pseudogene TRBV3-2), with TRBD2 identical over 10 bases. The V gene's germline CDR1 is LGHDT and CDR2 YNNKEL (reference sequence). Trimming removed 3 bases from V and 2 bases from J; junction bases left unmatched: 0. The CDR3 has 14 amino acids. In DNA form, the CDR3 reads TGTGCCAGCAGCCAGGGACTAGCGCAAGAGACCCAGTACTTC. Translating gives CASSQGLAQETQYF.